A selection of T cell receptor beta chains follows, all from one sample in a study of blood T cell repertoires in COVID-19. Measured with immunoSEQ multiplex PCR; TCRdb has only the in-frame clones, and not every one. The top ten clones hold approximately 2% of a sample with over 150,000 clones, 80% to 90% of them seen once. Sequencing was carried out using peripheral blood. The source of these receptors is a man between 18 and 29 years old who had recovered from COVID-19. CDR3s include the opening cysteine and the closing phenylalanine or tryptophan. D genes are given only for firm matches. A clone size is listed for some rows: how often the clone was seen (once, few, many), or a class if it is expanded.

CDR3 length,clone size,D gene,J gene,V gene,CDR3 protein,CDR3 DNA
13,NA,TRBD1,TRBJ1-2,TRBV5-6,CASSLWTGYYYTF,TGTGCCAGCAGCTTGTGGACAGGGTATTACTACACCTTC
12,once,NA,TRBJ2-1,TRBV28,CASSFTVLEQFF,TGTGCCAGCAGTTTTACAGTGCTTGAGCAGTTCTTC
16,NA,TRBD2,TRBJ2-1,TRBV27,CASSPPSGRGYNEQFF,TGTGCCAGCAGTCCTCCTAGCGGGAGGGGCTACAATGAGCAGTTCTTC
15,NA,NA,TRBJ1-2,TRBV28,CASSSPGPTNYGYTF,TGTGCCAGCAGCTCTCCAGGGCCCACTAACTATGGCTACACCTTC
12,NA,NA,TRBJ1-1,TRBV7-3,CASLGQNTEAFF,TGTGCCAGCCTAGGCCAGAACACTGAAGCTTTCTTT
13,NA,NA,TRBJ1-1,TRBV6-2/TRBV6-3,CASSLTRNTEAFF,TGTGCCAGCAGTTTAACAAGGAACACTGAAGCTTTCTTT
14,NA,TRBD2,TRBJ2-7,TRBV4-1,CASSQGRGNYEQYF,TGCGCCAGCAGCCAAGGGCGGGGGAATTACGAGCAGTACTTC
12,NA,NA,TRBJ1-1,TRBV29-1,CSVDMRNTEAFF,TGCAGCGTAGATATGCGGAACACTGAAGCTTTCTTT
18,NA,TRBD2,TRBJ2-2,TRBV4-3,CASSQDLRASGATGELFF,TGCGCCAGCAGCCAAGATCTAAGGGCTAGCGGGGCAACCGGGGAGCTGTTTTTT
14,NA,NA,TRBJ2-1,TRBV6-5,CASSYFSGYNEQFF,TGTGCCAGCAGTTACTTTAGCGGATACAATGAGCAGTTCTTC
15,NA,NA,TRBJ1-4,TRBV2,CASSDTGSFNEKLFF,TGTGCCAGCAGTGATACAGGCAGTTTTAATGAAAAACTGTTTTTT
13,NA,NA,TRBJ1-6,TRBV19,CASSILLYSPLHF,TGTGCCAGTAGTATTCTTTTGTATTCACCCCTCCACTTT
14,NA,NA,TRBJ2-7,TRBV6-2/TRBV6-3,CASSYRPDYYEQYF,TGTGCCAGCAGTTACCGGCCAGACTACTACGAGCAGTACTTC
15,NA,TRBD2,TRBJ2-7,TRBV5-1,CASSLLSSGSYEQYF,TGCGCCAGCAGCTTGTTGTCTAGCGGCTCCTACGAGCAGTACTTC
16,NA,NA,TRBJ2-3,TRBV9,CASSVVTGRVEDTQYF,TGTGCCAGCAGCGTAGTCACGGGTCGCGTGGAAGATACGCAGTATTTT
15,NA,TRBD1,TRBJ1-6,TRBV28,CASRGLTGTNSPLHF,TGTGCCAGCAGGGGTCTGACAGGGACTAATTCACCCCTCCACTTT
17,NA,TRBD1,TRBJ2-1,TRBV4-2,CASSSIRGPEWDNEQFF,TGTGCCAGCAGCTCGATAAGGGGGCCCGAATGGGACAATGAGCAGTTCTTC
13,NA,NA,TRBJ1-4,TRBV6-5,CASSRTVNEKLFF,TGTGCCAGCAGCCGGACAGTTAATGAAAAACTGTTTTTT
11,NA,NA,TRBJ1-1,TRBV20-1,CSAKLNTEAFF,TGCAGTGCAAAGCTGAACACTGAAGCTTTCTTT
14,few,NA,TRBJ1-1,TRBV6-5,CASSYFEGNTEAFF,TGTGCCAGCAGTTACTTCGAGGGGAACACTGAAGCTTTCTTT
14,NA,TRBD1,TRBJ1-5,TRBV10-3,CAIRGQSSNQPQHF,TGTGCCATCAGGGGACAGTCAAGCAATCAGCCCCAGCATTTT
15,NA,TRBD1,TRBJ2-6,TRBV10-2,CASSGQGVGANVLTF,TGCGCCAGCAGTGGACAGGGGGTTGGGGCCAACGTCCTGACTTTC
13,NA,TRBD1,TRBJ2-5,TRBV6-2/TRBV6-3,CASSRTGWETQYF,TGTGCCAGCAGTCGGACAGGGTGGGAGACCCAGTACTTC
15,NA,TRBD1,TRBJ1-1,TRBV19,CASTDRGNIDTEAFF,TGTGCCAGTACGGACAGGGGGAATATAGACACTGAAGCTTTCTTT
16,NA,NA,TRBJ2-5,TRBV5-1,CASSFGPGTIQETQYF,TGCGCCAGCAGCTTTGGCCCCGGGACAATTCAAGAGACCCAGTACTTC
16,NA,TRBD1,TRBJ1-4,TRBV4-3,CASSPGQGATNEKLFF,TGCGCCAGCAGCCCGGGACAGGGGGCAACTAATGAAAAACTGTTTTTT
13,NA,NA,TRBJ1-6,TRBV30,CAWSSGEGSPLHF,TGTGCCTGGAGCTCAGGGGAAGGCTCACCCCTCCACTTT
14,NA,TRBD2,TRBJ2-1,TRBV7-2,CASSLTSGNNEQFF,TGTGCCAGCAGCTTAACTAGCGGGAACAATGAGCAGTTCTTC
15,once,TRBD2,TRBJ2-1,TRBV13,CASSLPGGPKDEQFF,TGTGCCAGCAGCTTACCGGGAGGGCCCAAGGATGAGCAGTTCTTC